A single T cell receptor (beta chain) is shown here with its context. One junction end disagrees with the germline gene, perhaps due to a read error. Other DNA sequences within the sample encode an identical CDR3. The CDR3 totals 11 residues. The germline V gene encodes CDR1 LGHNA and CDR2 YNFKEQ. Produced via immunoSEQ multiplex PCR; TCRdb's table is partial and in-frame only. Of roughly 590,000 clones in the sample, less than 97% are singletons; the top ten hold 0.11%. Selected positively for CCR7 and CD45RO-negative, naive CD8 cells excluded terminally differentiated effector memory CD45RA+ cells. These data belong to a study of shared clonotypes between healthy human individuals.

Material: naive CD8+ T cells sorted from blood. The gene calls are TRBV4-2 and TRBJ1-1, with unresolved D. The clonotype originates from a woman in her twenties or thirties in good health. The CDR3 here is CASSRNTEAFF. CDR3 coding DNA: TGTGCCAGTAGCCGTAACACTGAAGCTTTCTTT.